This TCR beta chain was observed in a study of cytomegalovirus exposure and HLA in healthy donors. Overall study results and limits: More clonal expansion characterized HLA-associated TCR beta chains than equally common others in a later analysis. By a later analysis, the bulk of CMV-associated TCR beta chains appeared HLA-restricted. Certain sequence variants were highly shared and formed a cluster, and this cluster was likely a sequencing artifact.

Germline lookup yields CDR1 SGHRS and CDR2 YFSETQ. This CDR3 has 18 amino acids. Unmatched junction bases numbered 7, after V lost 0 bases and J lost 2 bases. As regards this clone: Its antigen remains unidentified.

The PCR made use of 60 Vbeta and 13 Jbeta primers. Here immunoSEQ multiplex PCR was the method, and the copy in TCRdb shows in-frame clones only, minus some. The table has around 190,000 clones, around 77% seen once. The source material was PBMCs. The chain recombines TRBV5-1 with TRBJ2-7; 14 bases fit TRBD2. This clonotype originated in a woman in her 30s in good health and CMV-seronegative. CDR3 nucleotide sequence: TGCGCCAGCAGCTTGGGGACTAGCGGGAGGACGGGGACCTACGAGCAGTACTTC. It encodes CASSLGTSGRTGTYEQYF.